This TCR beta chain appears in the sequencing data of a study of cytomegalovirus exposure and HLA in healthy donors. About the study: Within an early data release were approximately 85 million unique TCRs drawn from HLA-typed donors.

A remark on this clone: Its antigen is currently unknown.

General observations from the study: In a later analysis, TCR association rates varied by HLA locus: DRB1 most, HLA-C fewest. Despite most TCR sequences being rare, some public TCRs occurred in many donors.

The primer mix had 60 Vbeta and 13 Jbeta primers. This table comes from immunoSEQ multiplex PCR, and its TCRdb copy is limited to in-frame clones, with some not included. The data hold over 120,000 clones, with 74% observed a single time. This CDR3 region has 12 residues. The germline CDR1 and CDR2 sequences are SEHNR and FQNEAQ (reference sequence). Trimming took off 5 bases at V and 9 bases at J, with 11 bases between the two ends. Source material: PBMCs. The clonotype comes from a man aged 18 to 29 in good health and CMV-seropositive. V and J are TRBV7-9 and TRBJ2-1; tentatively, D is TRBD2 (5 bases). The CDR3 bases are TGTGCCAGCAGCGGATGGAGGAGTGAGCAGTTCTTC. It is translated as CASSGWRSEQFF.